The 9 T cell receptor beta chains reported below all come from one sample, sequenced in a study of blood T cell repertoires in COVID-19. This table comes from immunoSEQ multiplex PCR, and its TCRdb copy is limited to in-frame clones, with some not included. The data show about 460,000 clones, approximately 90% seen once. The sequenced sample was PBMCs or T cells enriched from blood (not recorded which). The receptors originated from a woman aged 55 to 70 who had recovered from COVID-19.

The rearrangement links TRBV27 to TRBJ1-2, with D possibly matching TRBD1 (6 bases). Germline CDR1 reads MNHEY; CDR2 reads SMNVEV (reference sequence). The length of the CDR3 is 14 residues. Trimming shortened V by 5 bases and J by 7 bases, and 17 bases separated the two germline ends. This chain's CDR3 is CASSPGGDFFGYTF. The CDR3 DNA reads as TGTGCCAGCAGTCCGGGGGGCGACTTTTTTGGCTACACCTTC.

The chain has TRBV27 and TRBJ2-7; 9 bases match TRBD1. The CDR3 totals 15 residues. Germline CDR1 reads MNHEY; CDR2 reads SMNVEV (reference sequence). V dropped 6 bases and J dropped 4; count of bases not matched to a gene: 10. This chain's CDR3 is CASRFEYRGPYEQYV. The DNA for the CDR3 is TGTGCCAGCAGGTTCGAGTACAGGGGGCCGTACGAGCAGTACGTC.

Of note for this clone: This specimen includes other DNA sequences encoding the same CDR3. The chain employs TRBV19 and TRBJ1-3; 7 bases line up with TRBD1. Germline CDR1 LNHDA, CDR2 SQIVND (reference sequence). The length of the CDR3 is 15 residues. V was pared by 4 bases and J by 1 base, with 4 bases of the junction left unmatched. In DNA, the CDR3 is TGTGCCAGTAGTACCCGACAGGGATCTGGAAACACCATATATTTT. It codes for CASSTRQGSGNTIYF. The full variable domain, its missing parts supplied by reference TRBV19 and TRBJ1-3, is DGGITQSPKYLFRKEGQNVTLSCEQNLNHDAMYWYRQDPGQGLRLIYYSQIVNDFQKGDIAEGYSVSREKKESFPLTVTSAQKNPTAFYLCASSTRQGSGNTIYFGEGSWLTVV.

This chain connects TRBV7-2 to TRBJ2-7; 8 bases agree with TRBD1. Germline-derived CDR1 and CDR2 are SGHTA and FQGNSA. This CDR3 contains 13 residues. After removal of 3 bases from V and 5 bases from J, the junction contained 3 bases not matched to a gene. In nucleotides, the CDR3 is TGTGCCAGCAGCTTCGGACAGGGCGACGAGCAGTACGTC. Translated, it gives CASSFGQGDEQYV.

The chain has TRBV5-4 and TRBJ1-4, with TRBD1 identical over 7 bases. CDR1 and CDR2 (germline): SGHNT, YYREEE (reference sequence). The CDR3 contains 14 residues. V dropped 6 bases and J dropped 5; count of bases not matched to a gene: 7. The CDR3 nucleotides read TGTGCCAGCACCACGACAGGGACGAATGAAAAACTGTTTTTT. Residues: CASTTTGTNEKLFF.

The V gene is TRBV4-1, the J gene TRBJ1-5; 8 bases are a match to TRBD1. V lost 1 base and J lost 7; bases outside the gene matches: 9. This CDR3 spans 16 amino acids. The germline CDR1 and CDR2 sequences are MGHRA and YSYEKL. The CDR3 DNA reads as TGCGCCAGCAGCCAAGTTAGTGCAGGGGGCGAACAGCCCCAGCATTTT. Protein sequence: CASSQVSAGGEQPQHF.

The CDR3 loop is CASTLGGGGYGYTF. The DNA of the CDR3 is TGTGCCAGCACTTTAGGGGGGGGAGGCTATGGCTACACCTTC. The rearrangement uses TRBV2 and TRBJ1-2, with D possibly TRBD1 on 6 matching bases. V was shortened by 7 bases and J by 4 bases, with 16 bases between the two germline ends. The germline CDR1 and CDR2 sequences are SNHLY and FYNNEI. CDR3 size: 14 residues.

This clone was counted once. The chain joins TRBV13 to TRBJ1-2; D not resolved. This CDR3 region has 17 residues. Germline lookup yields CDR1 PRHDT and CDR2 FYEKMQ (reference sequence). V lost 1 base and J lost 1, with 16 bases in between. CDR3 region: CASSLAYLRQNNYGYTF. The CDR3 DNA reads as TGTGCCAGCAGCTTAGCTTACTTGCGGCAGAATAACTATGGCTACACCTTC.

This clone occurred many times. V and J are TRBV27 and TRBJ2-7, with D tentatively TRBD2 (6 bases). Trimming pared 2 bases from V and 6 bases from J, leaving 8 bases between. Germline CDR1 is MNHEY and CDR2 is SMNVEV (reference sequence). The CDR3 sequence is 12 residues long. DNA of the CDR3: TGTGCCAGCAGTTTAATGGGGGGCGAGCAGTACTTC. It codes for CASSLMGGEQYF.